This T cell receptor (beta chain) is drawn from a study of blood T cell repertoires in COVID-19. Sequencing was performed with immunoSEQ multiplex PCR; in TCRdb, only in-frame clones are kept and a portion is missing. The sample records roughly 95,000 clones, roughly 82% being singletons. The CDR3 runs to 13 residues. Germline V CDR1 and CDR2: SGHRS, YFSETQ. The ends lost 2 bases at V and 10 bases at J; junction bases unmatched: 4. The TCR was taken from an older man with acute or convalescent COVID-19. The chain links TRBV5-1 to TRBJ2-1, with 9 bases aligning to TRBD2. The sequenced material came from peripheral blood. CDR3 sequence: CASSLAGGREQFF. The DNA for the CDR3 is TGCGCCAGCAGCTTAGCGGGAGGTAGGGAGCAGTTCTTC.